The 8 T cell receptor beta chains below all came from one sample that was sequenced in a study of T-cell reconstitution after alpha-beta-depleted transplantation in children. The TCRbeta library was prepared with unique molecular identifiers. Via MiXCR, TCRdb re-called the PCR reads, giving one row per CDR3 protein. The sample has approximately 150,000 distinct CDR3 sequences; 8% to 10% are singletons. The starting material was PBMCs, mostly from graft donor cells, obtained 180 days after TCRalphabeta/CD19-depleted stem cell transplant. The receptors originated from a female patient aged 2-15 years who had a stem cell transplant for congenital amegakaryocytic thrombocytopenia, so the T cells may come from the graft donor.

This clonotype was seen many times. The chain uses TRBV11-2 and TRBJ2-1, with D possibly being TRBD2 (6 bases). V lost 1 base to trimming and J lost 6 bases, with 13 bases between them. From germline, CDR1 is SGHAT and CDR2 FQNNGV. CDR3 length equals 15 residues. This CDR3 is CASSLAGLATNEQFF. The DNA of the CDR3 is TGTGCCAGCAGCTTAGCGGGGCTAGCGACCAATGAGCAGTTCTTC.

In this sample, this clonotype turned up many times. CDR3 loop: CASSLVEGTEAFF. In DNA, the CDR3 is TGTGCCAGCAGCTTAGTTGAGGGAACGGAAGCTTTCTTT. The V gene is TRBV7-9, the J gene TRBJ1-1; no definite D call. Trimming took off 1 base at V and 8 bases at J, with 11 bases between the two ends. The germline V gene encodes CDR1 SEHNR and CDR2 FQNEAQ (reference sequence). This CDR3 has 13 residues.

This sequence joins TRBV5-1 and TRBJ2-1; TRBD1 or TRBD2 may be the D gene (5 bases each). The germline gives CDR1 SGHRS, CDR2 YFSETQ. The CDR3 covers 13 residues. Trimming removed 4 bases from V and 15 bases from J, with 20 bases in between. The CDR3 sequence: CASSQGTGDRGFF. DNA of the CDR3: TGCGCCAGCAGCCAGGGAACAGGTGACCGGGGGTTCTTC.

This clonotype occurred many times. The J gene is TRBJ1-5, the V gene TRBV27; a possible D gene is TRBD1 (6 bases). Trimming removed 3 bases at V and 9 bases at J, with 24 bases between. This CDR3 spans 17 amino acids. The germline V gene has CDR1 MNHEY and CDR2 SMNVEV (reference sequence). As DNA, the CDR3 is TGTGCCAGCAGTTTCCGACAGGTGGACAGCGAGACATGGCCCCAGCATTTT. It specifies CASSFRQVDSETWPQHF.

The genes are TRBV5-1 and TRBJ2-1, with D possibly being TRBD1 (6 bases). V shed 0 bases and J shed 0 bases, with 10 bases lying between them. This CDR3 is built from 16 residues. Looked up from germline, CDR1 is SGHRS and CDR2 is YFSETQ. For the CDR3, the DNA is TGCGCCAGCAGCTTGGATTCGACAGGCTCCTACAATGAGCAGTTCTTC. This gives the protein CASSLDSTGSYNEQFF.

This clonotype was recorded at least ten times. This CDR3 is CSVGQGATGELFF. CDR3 nucleotide sequence: TGCAGTGTGGGACAGGGGGCCACCGGGGAGCTGTTTTTT. The J gene is TRBJ2-2, the V gene TRBV20-1, with 12 positions matching TRBD1. After removal of 7 bases from V and 4 bases from J, the junction contained 1 base not matched to a gene. This CDR3 has 13 amino acids. Germline lookup yields CDR1 DFQATT and CDR2 SNEGSKA (reference sequence).

This clonotype was counted only a few times. This rearrangement joins TRBV30 to TRBJ1-2, with D tentatively TRBD1 (5 bases). The CDR3 extends over 14 amino acids. V was cut by 4 bases and J by 4 bases, with 16 bases left in between. Germline assignment: CDR1 GTSNPN and CDR2 SVGIG (reference sequence). In DNA, the CDR3 is TGTGCCTGGAACGGGTTGGGACTGAGCTATGGCTACACCTTC. This encodes CAWNGLGLSYGYTF.

This clonotype was recorded at least ten times. The chain joins TRBV6-1 to TRBJ2-3; 12 positions match TRBD2. The CDR3 covers 16 residues. Germline values: CDR1 MNHNS, CDR2 SASEGT. V was pared by 5 bases and J by 7 bases, with 10 bases of the junction left unmatched. The CDR3 nucleotides read TGTGCCAGCAGTCCTCTGACTAGCGGGAGAACTTATACGCAGTATTTT. Amino acid sequence: CASSPLTSGRTYTQYF.